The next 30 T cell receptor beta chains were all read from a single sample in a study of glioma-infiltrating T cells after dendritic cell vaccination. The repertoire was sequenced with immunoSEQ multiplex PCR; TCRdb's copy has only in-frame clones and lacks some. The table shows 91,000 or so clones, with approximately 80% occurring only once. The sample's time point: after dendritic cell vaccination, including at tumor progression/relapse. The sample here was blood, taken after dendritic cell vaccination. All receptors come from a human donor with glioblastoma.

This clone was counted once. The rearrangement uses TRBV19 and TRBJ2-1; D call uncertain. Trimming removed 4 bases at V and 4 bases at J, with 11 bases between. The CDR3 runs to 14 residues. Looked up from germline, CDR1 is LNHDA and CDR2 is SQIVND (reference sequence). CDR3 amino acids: CASSTQVLYNEQFF. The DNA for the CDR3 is TGTGCCAGTAGTACCCAAGTACTGTACAATGAGCAGTTCTTC.

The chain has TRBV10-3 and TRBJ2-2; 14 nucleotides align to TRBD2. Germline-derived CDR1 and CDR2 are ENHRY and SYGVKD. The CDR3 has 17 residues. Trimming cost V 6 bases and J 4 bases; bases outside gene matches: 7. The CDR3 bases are TGTGCCATCAGCGGACTAGCGGGGGGTTTAAGCACCGGGGAGCTGTTTTTT. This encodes CAISGLAGGLSTGELFF.

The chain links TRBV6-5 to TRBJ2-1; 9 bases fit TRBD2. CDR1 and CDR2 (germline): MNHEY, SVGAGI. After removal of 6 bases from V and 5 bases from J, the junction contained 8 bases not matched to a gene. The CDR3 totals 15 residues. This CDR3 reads CASRSLAGPHNEQFF. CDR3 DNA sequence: TGTGCCAGCAGATCACTAGCGGGCCCCCACAATGAGCAGTTCTTC.

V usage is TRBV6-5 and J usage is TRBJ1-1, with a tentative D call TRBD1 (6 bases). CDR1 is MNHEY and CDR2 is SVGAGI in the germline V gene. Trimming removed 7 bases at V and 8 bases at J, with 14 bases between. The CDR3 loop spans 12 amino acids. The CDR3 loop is CASTGNRDEAFF. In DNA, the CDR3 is TGTGCCAGCACCGGTAACAGGGACGAAGCTTTCTTT.

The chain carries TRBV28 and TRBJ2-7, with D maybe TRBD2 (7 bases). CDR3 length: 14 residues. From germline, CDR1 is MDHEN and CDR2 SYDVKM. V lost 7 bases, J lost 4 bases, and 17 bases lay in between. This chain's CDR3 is CASIGGGPGYEQYF. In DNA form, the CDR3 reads TGTGCCAGCATTGGGGGGGGCCCCGGGTACGAGCAGTACTTC.

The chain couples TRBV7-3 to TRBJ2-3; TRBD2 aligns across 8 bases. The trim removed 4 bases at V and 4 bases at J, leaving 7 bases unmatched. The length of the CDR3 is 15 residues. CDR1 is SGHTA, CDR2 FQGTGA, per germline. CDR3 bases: TGTGCCAGCAGCTCCCCAACTAGCGGCCCAGATACGCAGTATTTT. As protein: CASSSPTSGPDTQYF.

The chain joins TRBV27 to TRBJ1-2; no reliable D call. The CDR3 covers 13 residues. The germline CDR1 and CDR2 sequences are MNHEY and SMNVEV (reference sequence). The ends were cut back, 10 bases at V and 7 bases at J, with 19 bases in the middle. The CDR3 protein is CATRPLYSSGYTF. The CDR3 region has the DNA TGTGCCACCCGTCCCTTGTATTCTAGTGGCTACACCTTC.

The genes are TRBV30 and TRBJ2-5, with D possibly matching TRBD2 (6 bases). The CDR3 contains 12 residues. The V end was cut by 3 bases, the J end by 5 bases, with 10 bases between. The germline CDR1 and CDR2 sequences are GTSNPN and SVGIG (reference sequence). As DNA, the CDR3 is TGTGCCTGGAGCGGGGGTGGCGAGACCCAGTACTTC. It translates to CAWSGGGETQYF.

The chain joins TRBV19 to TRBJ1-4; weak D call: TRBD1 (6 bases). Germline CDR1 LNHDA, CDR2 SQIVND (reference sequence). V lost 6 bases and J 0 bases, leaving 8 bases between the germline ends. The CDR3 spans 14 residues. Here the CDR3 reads CASRDRTTNEKLFF. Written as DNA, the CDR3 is TGTGCCAGTAGAGACAGGACAACTAATGAAAAACTGTTTTTT. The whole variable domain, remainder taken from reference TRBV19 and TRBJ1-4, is DGGITQSPKYLFRKEGQNVTLSCEQNLNHDAMYWYRQDPGQGLRLIYYSQIVNDFQKGDIAEGYSVSREKKESFPLTVTSAQKNPTAFYLCASRDRTTNEKLFFGSGTQLSVL.

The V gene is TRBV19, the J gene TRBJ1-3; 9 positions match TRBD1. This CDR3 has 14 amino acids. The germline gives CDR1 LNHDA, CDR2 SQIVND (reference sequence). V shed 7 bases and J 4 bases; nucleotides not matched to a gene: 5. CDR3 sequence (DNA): TGTGCCAGTACGGACAGGGGTATAGGAAACACCATATATTTT. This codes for CASTDRGIGNTIYF.

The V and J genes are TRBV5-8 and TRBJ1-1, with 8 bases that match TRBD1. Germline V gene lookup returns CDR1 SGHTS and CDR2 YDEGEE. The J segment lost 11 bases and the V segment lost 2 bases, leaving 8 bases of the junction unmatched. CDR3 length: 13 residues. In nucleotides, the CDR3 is TGTGCCAGCAGCTTACAAATGACAGGGGACGCTTTCTTT. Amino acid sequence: CASSLQMTGDAFF.

The CDR3 loop is CATSRNWDSSQETQYF. CDR3 coding DNA: TGTGCCACCAGCCGCAACTGGGACAGTTCGCAGGAGACCCAGTACTTC. The chain carries TRBV15 and TRBJ2-5; TRBD1 agrees at 7 bases. The V segment lost 5 bases and the J segment 5 bases; nucleotides outside the gene matches: 14. Looked up from germline, CDR1 is LNHNV and CDR2 is YYDKDF (reference sequence). This CDR3 has 16 residues.

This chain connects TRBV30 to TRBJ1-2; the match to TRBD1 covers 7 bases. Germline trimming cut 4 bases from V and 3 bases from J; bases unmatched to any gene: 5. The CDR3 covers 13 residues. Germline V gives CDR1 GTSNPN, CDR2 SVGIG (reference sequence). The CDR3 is CAWNPDRDYGYTF. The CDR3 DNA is TGTGCCTGGAATCCCGACAGGGACTATGGCTACACCTTC.

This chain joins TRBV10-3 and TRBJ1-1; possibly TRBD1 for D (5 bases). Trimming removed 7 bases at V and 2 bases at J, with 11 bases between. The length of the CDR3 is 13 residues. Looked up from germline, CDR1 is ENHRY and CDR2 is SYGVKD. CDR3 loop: CAIKQELNTEAFF. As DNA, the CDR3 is TGTGCCATCAAACAGGAGTTAAACACTGAAGCTTTCTTT.

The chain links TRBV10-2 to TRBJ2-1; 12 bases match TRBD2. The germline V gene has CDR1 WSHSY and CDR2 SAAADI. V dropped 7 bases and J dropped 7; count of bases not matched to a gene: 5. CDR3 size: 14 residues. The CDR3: CASKGTSGWNEQFF. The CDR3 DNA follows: TGCGCCAGCAAGGGGACTAGCGGGTGGAATGAGCAGTTCTTC.

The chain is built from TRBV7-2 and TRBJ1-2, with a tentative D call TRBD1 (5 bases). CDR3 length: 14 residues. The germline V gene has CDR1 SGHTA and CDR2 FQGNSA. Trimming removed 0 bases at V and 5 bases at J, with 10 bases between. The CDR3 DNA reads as TGTGCCAGCAGCTTAGCGGGCCAGGGTTATGGCTACACCTTC. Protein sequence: CASSLAGQGYGYTF.

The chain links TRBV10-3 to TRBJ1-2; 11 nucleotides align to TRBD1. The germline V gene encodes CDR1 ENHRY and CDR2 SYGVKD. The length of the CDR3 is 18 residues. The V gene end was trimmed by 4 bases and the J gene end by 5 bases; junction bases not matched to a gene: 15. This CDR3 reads CAISVISDRGQSEYGYTF. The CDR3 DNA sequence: TGTGCCATCAGTGTAATCTCGGACAGGGGGCAGAGTGAATATGGCTACACCTTC.

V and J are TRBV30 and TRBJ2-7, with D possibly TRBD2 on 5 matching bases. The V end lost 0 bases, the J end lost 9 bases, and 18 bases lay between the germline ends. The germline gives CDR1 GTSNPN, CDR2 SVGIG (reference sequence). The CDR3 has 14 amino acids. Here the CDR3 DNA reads TGTGCCTGGAGTGTCATCGATCTGACTAAGGGGCAGTACTTC. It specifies CAWSVIDLTKGQYF.

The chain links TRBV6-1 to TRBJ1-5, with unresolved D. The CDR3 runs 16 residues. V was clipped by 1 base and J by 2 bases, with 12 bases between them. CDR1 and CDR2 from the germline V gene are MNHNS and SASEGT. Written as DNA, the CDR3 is TGTGCCAGCAGTGAAGGGTCCAGGAGGGGCAATCAGCCCCAGCATTTT. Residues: CASSEGSRRGNQPQHF.

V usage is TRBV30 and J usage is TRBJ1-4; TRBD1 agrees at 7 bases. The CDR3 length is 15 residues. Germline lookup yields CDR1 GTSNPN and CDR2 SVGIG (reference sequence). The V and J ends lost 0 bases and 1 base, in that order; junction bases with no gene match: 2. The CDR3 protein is CAWSVRQGTNEKLFF. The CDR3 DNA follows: TGTGCCTGGAGTGTGCGACAGGGAACTAATGAAAAACTGTTTTTT. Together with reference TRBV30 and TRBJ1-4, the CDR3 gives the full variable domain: SQTIHQWPATLVQPVGSPLSLECTVEGTSNPNLYWYRQAAGRGLQLLFYSVGIGQISSEVPQNLSASRPQDRQFILSSKKLLLSDSGFYLCAWSVRQGTNEKLFFGSGTQLSVL.

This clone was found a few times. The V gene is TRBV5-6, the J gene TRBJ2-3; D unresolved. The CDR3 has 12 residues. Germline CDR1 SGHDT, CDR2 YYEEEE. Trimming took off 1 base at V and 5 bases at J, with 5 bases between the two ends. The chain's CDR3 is CASSLPVDTQYF. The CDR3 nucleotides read TGTGCCAGCAGCTTGCCTGTAGATACGCAGTATTTT. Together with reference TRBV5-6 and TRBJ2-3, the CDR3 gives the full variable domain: DAGVTQSPTHLIKTRGQQVTLRCSPKSGHDTVSWYQQALGQGPQFIFQYYEEEERQRGNFPDRFSGHQFPNYSSELNVNALLLGDSALYLCASSLPVDTQYFGPGTRLTVL.

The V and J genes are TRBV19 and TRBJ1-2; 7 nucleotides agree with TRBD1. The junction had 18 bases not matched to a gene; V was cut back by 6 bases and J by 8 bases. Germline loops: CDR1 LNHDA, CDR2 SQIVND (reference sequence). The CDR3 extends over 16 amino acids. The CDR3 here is CASSTLGQVSILGYTF. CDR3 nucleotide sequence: TGTGCCAGTAGCACCCTCGGACAGGTTTCTATTTTGGGCTACACCTTC.

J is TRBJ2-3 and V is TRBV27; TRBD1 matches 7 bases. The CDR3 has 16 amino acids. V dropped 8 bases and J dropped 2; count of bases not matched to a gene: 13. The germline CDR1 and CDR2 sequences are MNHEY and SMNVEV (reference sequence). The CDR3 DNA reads TGTGCCAGCGCCTTTTTTGACAGGGTCAACACAGATACGCAGTATTTT. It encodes CASAFFDRVNTDTQYF.

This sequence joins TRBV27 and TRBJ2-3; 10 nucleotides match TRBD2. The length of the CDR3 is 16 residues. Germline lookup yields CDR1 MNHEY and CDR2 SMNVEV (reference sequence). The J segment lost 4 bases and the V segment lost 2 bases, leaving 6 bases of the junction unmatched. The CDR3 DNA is TGTGCCAGCAGTTTAACCAGCGGGGGGGCCGCAGATACGCAGTATTTT. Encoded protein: CASSLTSGGAADTQYF.

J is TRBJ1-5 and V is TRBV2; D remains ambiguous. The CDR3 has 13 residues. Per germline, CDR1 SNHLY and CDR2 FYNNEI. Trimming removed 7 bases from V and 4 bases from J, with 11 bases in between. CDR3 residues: CASTATENQPQHF. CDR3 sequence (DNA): TGTGCCAGCACGGCCACAGAGAATCAGCCCCAGCATTTT. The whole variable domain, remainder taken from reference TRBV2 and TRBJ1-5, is EPEVTQTPSHQVTQMGQEVILRCVPISNHLYFYWYRQILGQKVEFLVSFYNNEISEKSEIFDDQFSVERPDGSNFTLKIRSTKLEDSAMYFCASTATENQPQHFGDGTRLSIL.

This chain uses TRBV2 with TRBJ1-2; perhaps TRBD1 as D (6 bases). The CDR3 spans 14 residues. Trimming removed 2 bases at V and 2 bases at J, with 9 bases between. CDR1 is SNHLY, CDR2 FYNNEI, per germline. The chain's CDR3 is CASSEPGTNYGYTF. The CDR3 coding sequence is TGTGCCAGCAGTGAACCGGGGACAAACTATGGCTACACCTTC.

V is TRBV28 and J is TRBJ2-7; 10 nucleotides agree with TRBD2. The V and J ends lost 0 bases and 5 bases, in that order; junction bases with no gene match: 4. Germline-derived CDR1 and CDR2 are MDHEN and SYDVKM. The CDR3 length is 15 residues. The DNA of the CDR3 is TGTGCCAGCAGTTTATGGGTAGCGGGAGGCCACGAGCAGTACTTC. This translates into CASSLWVAGGHEQYF.

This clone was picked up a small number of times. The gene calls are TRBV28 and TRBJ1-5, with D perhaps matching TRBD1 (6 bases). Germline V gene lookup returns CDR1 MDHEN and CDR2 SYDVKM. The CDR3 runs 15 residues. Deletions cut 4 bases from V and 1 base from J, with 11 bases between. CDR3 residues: CASSSADRSNQPQHF. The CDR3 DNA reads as TGTGCCAGCAGTTCGGCCGACAGGAGCAATCAGCCCCAGCATTTT.

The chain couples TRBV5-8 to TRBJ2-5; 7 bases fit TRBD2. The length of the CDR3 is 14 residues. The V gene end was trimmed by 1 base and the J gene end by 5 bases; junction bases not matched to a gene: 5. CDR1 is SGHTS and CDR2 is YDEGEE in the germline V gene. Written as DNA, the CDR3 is TGTGCCAGCAGCTTGCGGGCTAGCGGCGAGACCCAGTACTTC. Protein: CASSLRASGETQYF.

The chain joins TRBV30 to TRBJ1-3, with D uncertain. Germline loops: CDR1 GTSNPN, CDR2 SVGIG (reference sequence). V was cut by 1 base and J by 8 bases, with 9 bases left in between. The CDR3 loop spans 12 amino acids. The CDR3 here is CAWSDGRDTIYF. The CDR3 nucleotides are TGTGCCTGGAGTGACGGGAGGGACACCATATATTTT.